Listed here are 28 T cell receptor beta chains from one sample, sequenced in a study of regulatory T cells in long-lasting Graves disease. Time point reported: persistent/refractory GD, antithyroid drugs over 5 years with positive TRAb. Researchers made the TCR library from RNA that was extracted from PBMCs. Combining iRepertoire HTBI primers with Arm-PCR of CDR3 regions, the authors built TCR beta libraries. TCRdb re-called the multiplex PCR reads through MiXCR, storing one row per CDR3 protein. The table has more than 300,000 distinct CDR3 sequences, about 23% seen once; the top ten hold 25% to 35%. The sample was peripheral blood mononuclear cells (PBMCs), taken when the disease was refractory, from a patient treated with antithyroid drugs. The receptors stem from a woman in her 40s with Graves disease.

The CDR3 nucleotides read TGCAGCGTTGCGACTAGCGTGTACCAAGAGACCCAGTACTTC. Amino acids: CSVATSVYQETQYF. V and J are TRBV29-1 and TRBJ2-5, with 8 bases lining up with TRBD2. The junction had 4 bases not matched to a gene; V was cut back by 4 bases and J by 0 bases. Germline CDR1 is SQVTM and CDR2 is ANQGSEA. The CDR3 covers 14 residues.

The sample holds a few counts of this clonotype. V is TRBV2 and J is TRBJ2-6; TRBD2 agrees at 8 bases. This CDR3 region has 17 residues. V lost 8 bases and J lost 0; bases outside the gene matches: 9. Germline values: CDR1 SNHLY, CDR2 FYNNEI. The CDR3 is CASYRGGSGSGANVLTF. CDR3 nucleotide sequence: TGTGCCAGCTATCGGGGGGGGTCTGGCTCTGGGGCCAACGTCCTGACTTTC.

The chain employs TRBV2 and TRBJ2-7; 13 bases are a match to TRBD2. The CDR3 totals 19 residues. Trimming at V came to 6 bases and at J to 7 bases, leaving 21 bases not matched to a gene. Germline-derived CDR1 and CDR2 are SNHLY and FYNNEI. The CDR3 here is CASSLVRTLLAGGPGEQYF. Here the CDR3 DNA reads TGTGCCAGCAGCTTAGTACGAACACTACTAGCGGGAGGGCCGGGGGAGCAGTACTTC. The full variable domain, rest sourced from reference TRBV2 and TRBJ2-7, is EPEVTQTPSHQVTQMGQEVILRCVPISNHLYFYWYRQILGQKVEFLVSFYNNEISEKSEIFDDQFSVERPDGSNFTLKIRSTKLEDSAMYFCASSLVRTLLAGGPGEQYFGPGTRLTVT.

The chain joins TRBV28 to TRBJ1-1, with TRBD1 matching over 10 bases. Per germline, CDR1 MDHEN and CDR2 SYDVKM. Trimming took 6 bases from V and 10 from J; bases not matched to a gene: 11. There are 14 residues in the CDR3. CDR3 sequence reads: CASSLPGQGPLAFF. The CDR3 nucleotides are TGTGCCAGCAGCTTACCGGGACAGGGGCCCCTAGCTTTCTTT.

Ten or more counts support this clonotype. V and J are TRBV7-3 and TRBJ2-5, with 11 bases aligning to TRBD2. There are 14 residues in the CDR3. Germline CDR1 and CDR2: SGHTA and FQGTGA. J gave up 4 bases and V 3 bases, and 1 base lay outside the gene matches. The DNA for the CDR3 is TGTGCCAGCAGCTTCGGACTAGCGGGAGAGACCCAGTACTTC. Residues: CASSFGLAGETQYF.

The genes are TRBV30 and TRBJ1-2; TRBD1 matches 7 bases. The CDR3 contains 12 residues. Per the germline V gene, CDR1 is GTSNPN and CDR2 is SVGIG (reference sequence). V trimming: 7 bases; J trimming: 3 bases; junction bases outside the gene matches: 5. The CDR3 DNA follows: TGTGCCTTCGACAGGGTTGACTATGGCTACACCTTC. Translated: CAFDRVDYGYTF.

On this clonotype: The CDR3 does not close with the conserved phenylalanine or tryptophan, likely indicating a read error. This rearrangement joins TRBV18 to TRBJ1-2, with 8 bases lining up with TRBD1. Germline-derived CDR1 and CDR2 are KGHSH and LQKENI. V lost 3 bases and J lost 7; bases outside the gene matches: 7. The CDR3 is made up of 14 amino acids. The CDR3 sequence is CASSPGRGRSGYTL. Written as DNA, the CDR3 is TGTGCCAGCTCACCCGGCAGGGGGCGAAGTGGCTACACCCTC.

This chain uses TRBV5-1 with TRBJ2-7; no clear D gene. The CDR3 consists of 13 residues. Per germline, CDR1 SGHRS and CDR2 YFSETQ. V shed 5 bases and J shed 0 bases, with 9 bases lying between them. CDR3 protein: CASRVWGSYEQYF. Here the CDR3 DNA reads TGCGCCAGCAGGGTTTGGGGCTCCTACGAGCAGTACTTC.

The chain joins TRBV12-3 or TRBV12-4 to TRBJ2-3, with 7 bases matching TRBD1. With V trimmed by 2 bases and J by 0 bases, 2 bases remained unmatched. The CDR3 extends over 15 amino acids. In nucleotides, the CDR3 is TGTGCCAGCAGTTTAAGGGGGCGCAGCACAGATACGCAGTATTTT. Amino acid sequence: CASSLRGRSTDTQYF.

The table lists this clonotype with many counts. The chain couples TRBV12-3 or TRBV12-4 to TRBJ2-5, with 8 bases lining up with TRBD2. The CDR3 is made up of 16 amino acids. With V trimmed by 6 bases and J by 2 bases, 11 bases remained unmatched. DNA for the CDR3: TGTGCCAGCAGGCCATCACTAGCGGTGGGGCAAGAGACCCAGTACTTC. Translated: CASRPSLAVGQETQYF.

This clonotype appeared many times. The genes are TRBV6-2 or TRBV6-3 and TRBJ2-3, with D unresolved. The V end was cut by 0 bases, the J end by 1 base, with 5 bases between. CDR3 size: 14 residues. CDR1 and CDR2 (germline): MNHEY, SVGEGT. The CDR3 nucleotides read TGTGCCAGCAGTTACTCTGTCCGCACAGATACGCAGTATTTT. Encoded protein: CASSYSVRTDTQYF.

Concerning this clonotype itself: A much larger clone differs by one base, so this may be a read error. The conserved closing phenylalanine or tryptophan is absent in this CDR3, likely reflecting a read error. The genes are TRBV20-1 and TRBJ1-6; D unclear. Trimming stripped 2 bases from V and 7 bases from J, with 12 bases between. CDR1 DFQATT and CDR2 SNEGSKA come from the germline V gene (reference sequence). This CDR3 comprises 14 residues. Written as DNA, the CDR3 is TGCAGTGCTAGAAAGGAGTCAGGAAATTCACCCCTCCACTCT. It codes for CSARKESGNSPLHS.

In this sample, this clonotype turned up a few times. The chain joins TRBV7-2 to TRBJ1-2, with D perhaps TRBD1 (6 bases). This CDR3 has 13 residues. With 5 bases removed from V and 8 bases from J, the gap between germline ends came to 15 bases. Looked up from germline, CDR1 is SGHTA and CDR2 is FQGNSA. CDR3: CASSPNGGRGYTF. In DNA, the CDR3 is TGTGCCAGCAGCCCCAACGGGGGGCGGGGCTACACCTTC.

This clonotype was seen ten or more times. V is TRBV15 and J is TRBJ1-2, with TRBD1 matching over 9 bases. Germline V gene lookup returns CDR1 LNHNV and CDR2 YYDKDF (reference sequence). The CDR3 is 13 amino acids. After removal of 7 bases from V and 4 bases from J, the junction contained 4 bases not matched to a gene. The CDR3 coding sequence is TGTGCCACCACCAGGACAGGGGTCTATGGCTACACCTTC. Protein sequence: CATTRTGVYGYTF.

The rearrangement links TRBV5-6 to TRBJ2-1; 11 nucleotides match TRBD2. The ends lost 0 bases at V and 4 bases at J; junction bases unmatched: 3. CDR3 length equals 16 residues. The V gene's germline CDR1 is SGHDT and CDR2 YYEEEE. CDR3: CASSLAGTSGYNEQFF. CDR3 nucleotides: TGTGCCAGCAGCTTGGCCGGGACTAGCGGTTACAATGAGCAGTTCTTC. Using reference TRBV5-6 and TRBJ2-1 for the parts outside the CDR3, the full variable domain is DAGVTQSPTHLIKTRGQQVTLRCSPKSGHDTVSWYQQALGQGPQFIFQYYEEEERQRGNFPDRFSGHQFPNYSSELNVNALLLGDSALYLCASSLAGTSGYNEQFFGPGTRLTVL.

The V call is TRBV7-9, the J call TRBJ1-1; 7 nucleotides agree with TRBD1. The V gene's germline CDR1 is SEHNR and CDR2 FQNEAQ (reference sequence). V was clipped by 4 bases and J by 4 bases; unmatched bases: 12. CDR3 length equals 16 residues. The CDR3 coding sequence is TGTGCCAGCAGCTCGCGGGCAGGGGGTAGCGGCACTGAAGCTTTCTTT. It is translated as CASSSRAGGSGTEAFF.

The genes are TRBV19 and TRBJ2-7, with D perhaps TRBD1 or TRBD2 (6 bases each). Germline V gives CDR1 LNHDA, CDR2 SQIVND (reference sequence). The CDR3 is 13 residues long. Deletions cut 3 bases from V and 3 bases from J, with 9 bases between. Here the CDR3 reads CASSIGGGYEQYF. CDR3 DNA sequence: TGTGCCAGTAGTATTGGAGGGGGCTACGAGCAGTACTTC.

This clonotype was seen ten or more times. V is TRBV11-2 and J is TRBJ2-7, with D unclear. V was shortened by 5 bases and J by 2 bases, with 7 bases between the two germline ends. Germline CDR1 reads SGHAT; CDR2 reads FQNNGV. The CDR3 contains 12 residues. CDR3 coding DNA: TGTGCCAGCAGCCATACGGCCTACGAGCAGTACTTC. This encodes CASSHTAYEQYF.

This chain uses TRBV5-1 with TRBJ2-5; 12 bases fit TRBD2. Germline-derived CDR1 and CDR2 are SGHRS and YFSETQ. This CDR3 is 16 amino acids long. The ends lost 4 bases at V and 1 base at J; junction bases unmatched: 5. For the CDR3, the DNA is TGCGCCAGCAGCACCGAGACTAGCGGGAGCCAAGAGACCCAGTACTTC. This encodes CASSTETSGSQETQYF.

This clonotype appeared a few times. This rearrangement joins TRBV5-6 to TRBJ1-1; 7 positions agree with TRBD1. The CDR3 spans 16 residues. With V trimmed by 2 bases and J by 1 base, 8 bases remained unmatched. Germline V gene sequence: CDR1 SGHDT, CDR2 YYEEEE. The CDR3: CASSLYSGGKNTEAFF. The CDR3 coding sequence is TGTGCCAGCAGCTTATATTCAGGGGGAAAGAACACTGAAGCTTTCTTT. The complete variable domain, with remaining parts taken from reference TRBV5-6 and TRBJ1-1, reads DAGVTQSPTHLIKTRGQQVTLRCSPKSGHDTVSWYQQALGQGPQFIFQYYEEEERQRGNFPDRFSGHQFPNYSSELNVNALLLGDSALYLCASSLYSGGKNTEAFFGQGTRLTVV.

This clonotype has at least ten counts. This CDR3 is CASSPGRLNTEAFF. Written as DNA, the CDR3 is TGTGCCAGCAGTCCGGGACGTCTGAACACTGAAGCTTTCTTT. J is TRBJ1-1 and V is TRBV6-1; D perhaps matches TRBD1 (5 bases). V lost 5 bases and J 0 bases, leaving 10 bases between the germline ends. The germline V gene has CDR1 MNHNS and CDR2 SASEGT. The CDR3 runs 14 residues.

In this sample, this clonotype turned up a few times. Given a much more abundant clone one base away, this may be a read error. The chain recombines TRBV12-3 or TRBV12-4 with TRBJ1-5; D ambiguous. CDR3 size: 14 residues. V lost 3 bases and J 0 bases, leaving 6 bases between the germline ends. In DNA form, the CDR3 reads TGTGCCAGCAGTTTTGCGACTAGCAATCAGCCCCAGCATTTT. Its protein product is CASSFATSNQPQHF.

The chain joins TRBV5-5 to TRBJ1-1; TRBD1 matches at 9 bases. CDR1 SGHKS and CDR2 YYEKEE come from the germline V gene (reference sequence). The CDR3 has 15 amino acids. With 2 bases clipped from V and 4 bases from J, the junction kept 6 bases outside the gene matches. The CDR3 nucleotides are TGTGCCAGCAGCTTATGGACAGGGGCATTCACTGAAGCTTTCTTT. Translation gives CASSLWTGAFTEAFF.

At least ten counts were recorded for this clonotype. This chain uses TRBV28 with TRBJ2-7, with 7 bases matching TRBD1. The junction had 4 bases not matched to a gene; V was cut back by 2 bases and J by 3 bases. Germline V gene data show CDR1 as MDHEN and CDR2 as SYDVKM. The CDR3 contains 14 residues. The CDR3 region is CASSLDRVDYEQYF. For the CDR3, the DNA is TGTGCCAGCAGTTTAGACAGGGTGGACTACGAGCAGTACTTC.

This clonotype was seen many times. This sequence joins TRBV29-1 and TRBJ2-7; D unresolved. Germline V gene lookup returns CDR1 SQVTM and CDR2 ANQGSEA. V shed 3 bases and J shed 2 bases, with 5 bases lying between them. This CDR3 has 11 amino acids. The CDR3 sequence: CSVEGPYEQYF. CDR3 nucleotides: TGCAGCGTTGAGGGCCCCTACGAGCAGTACTTC.

This clonotype was observed a few times. J is TRBJ2-2 and V is TRBV28; 9 nucleotides align to TRBD1. Germline-derived CDR1 and CDR2 are MDHEN and SYDVKM. Trimming cost V 2 bases and J 4 bases; bases outside gene matches: 8. CDR3 length: 17 residues. This chain's CDR3 is CASSLPNDRGFTGELFF. The CDR3 DNA sequence: TGTGCCAGCAGTTTACCGAACGACAGGGGGTTCACCGGGGAGCTGTTTTTT. The whole variable domain, filled in from reference TRBV28 and TRBJ2-2, reads DVKVTQSSRYLVKRTGEKVFLECVQDMDHENMFWYRQDPGLGLRLIYFSYDVKMKEKGDIPEGYSVSREKKERFSLILESASTNQTSMYLCASSLPNDRGFTGELFFGEGSRLTVL.

This clonotype was counted ten times or more. V is TRBV28 and J is TRBJ1-6; maybe TRBD1 (5 bases). Germline CDR1 is MDHEN and CDR2 is SYDVKM. There are 13 residues in the CDR3. Trimming stripped 5 bases from V and 13 bases from J, with 15 bases between. This chain's CDR3 is CASSEDLGGPLHF. The DNA for the CDR3 is TGTGCCAGCAGTGAAGACCTCGGGGGGCCCCTCCACTTT. The full variable domain, in which reference TRBV28 and TRBJ1-6 provide the parts outside the CDR3, is DVKVTQSSRYLVKRTGEKVFLECVQDMDHENMFWYRQDPGLGLRLIYFSYDVKMKEKGDIPEGYSVSREKKERFSLILESASTNQTSMYLCASSEDLGGPLHFGNGTRLTVT.

This clonotype has ten or more counts. The chain is built from TRBV6-4 and TRBJ1-2; D is undetermined. The V end lost 5 bases, the J end lost 4 bases, and 17 bases lay between the germline ends. The CDR3 runs to 15 residues. The germline gives CDR1 MRHNA, CDR2 SNTAGT. The CDR3 DNA follows: TGTGCCAGCAGTTCACATTCTGAGATGGGCTATGGCTACACCTTC. Protein: CASSSHSEMGYGYTF.